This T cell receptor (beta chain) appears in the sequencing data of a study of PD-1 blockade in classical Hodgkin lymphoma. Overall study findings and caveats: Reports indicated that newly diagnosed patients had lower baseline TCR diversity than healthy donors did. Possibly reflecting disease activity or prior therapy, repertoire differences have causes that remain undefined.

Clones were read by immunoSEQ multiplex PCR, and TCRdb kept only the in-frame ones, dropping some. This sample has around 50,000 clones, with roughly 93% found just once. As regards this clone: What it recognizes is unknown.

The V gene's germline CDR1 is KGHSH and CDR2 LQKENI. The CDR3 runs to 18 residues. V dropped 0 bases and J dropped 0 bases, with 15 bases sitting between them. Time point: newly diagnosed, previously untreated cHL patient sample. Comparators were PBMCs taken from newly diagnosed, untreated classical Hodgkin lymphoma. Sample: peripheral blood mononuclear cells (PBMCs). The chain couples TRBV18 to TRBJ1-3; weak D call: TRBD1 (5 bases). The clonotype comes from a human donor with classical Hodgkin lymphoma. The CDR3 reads CASSPPNGGSSSGNTIYF. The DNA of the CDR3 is TGTGCCAGCTCACCACCTAATGGGGGGTCGAGCTCTGGAAACACCATATATTTT.